One and the same sample provided the 13 T cell receptor beta chains below, sequenced in a study of blood T cell repertoires in COVID-19. TCRdb's table, derived via immunoSEQ multiplex PCR, lists solely in-frame clones and lacks some. The sample yields more than 90,000 clones, roughly 87% seen once. Sequencing was done on a sample of peripheral blood. The receptors come from a human donor in a cohort sampled during active COVID-19.

V usage is TRBV20-1 and J usage is TRBJ2-1; 11 bases agree with TRBD2. CDR1 and CDR2 from the germline V gene are DFQATT and SNEGSKA (reference sequence). The junction had 16 bases not matched to a gene; V was cut back by 3 bases and J by 9 bases. This CDR3 contains 17 residues. CDR3 bases: TGCAGTGCTAGTGGTTCTTGGTTAGCGGGAGGGGGAGGTGAGCAGTTCTTC. Protein product: CSASGSWLAGGGGEQFF.

The chain employs TRBV28 and TRBJ2-7, with D maybe TRBD2 (6 bases). The CDR3 runs to 16 residues. The germline V gene encodes CDR1 MDHEN and CDR2 SYDVKM. V was pared by 5 bases and J by 0 bases, with 17 bases between. The CDR3 region has the DNA TGTGCCAGCAGTACGGGAGCCAAAAGGCTCTCCTACGAGCAGTACTTC. As protein: CASSTGAKRLSYEQYF.

The CDR3 region is CASSGRGPGTEAFF. CDR3 sequence (DNA): TGTGCCAGCAGTGGTAGGGGGCCAGGCACTGAAGCTTTCTTT. The chain employs TRBV7-9 and TRBJ1-1, with TRBD1 matching over 7 bases. The J segment lost 4 bases and the V segment lost 6 bases, leaving 8 bases of the junction unmatched. Germline CDR1 reads SEHNR; CDR2 reads FQNEAQ (reference sequence). This CDR3 region has 14 residues.

This clone was recorded a few times. V usage is TRBV19 and J usage is TRBJ1-5, with D possibly matching TRBD1 (6 bases). The CDR3 sequence is 16 residues long. V lost 0 bases and J 6 bases, leaving 15 bases between the germline ends. Germline CDR1 is LNHDA and CDR2 is SQIVND (reference sequence). DNA of the CDR3: TGTGCCAGTAGTATAGATAGCCAGGGGAGGGCTCAGCCCCAGCATTTT. Translated: CASSIDSQGRAQPQHF.

The chain has TRBV5-5 and TRBJ1-1, with 7 bases that match TRBD1. Germline V gene sequence: CDR1 SGHKS, CDR2 YYEKEE (reference sequence). The trim removed 4 bases at V and 0 bases at J, leaving 9 bases unmatched. The CDR3 loop spans 16 amino acids. The CDR3, as DNA: TGTGCCAGCAGCCGTAGGACAGGCAATATGAACACTGAAGCTTTCTTT. It is translated as CASSRRTGNMNTEAFF.

The chain recombines TRBV11-3 with TRBJ2-3; 8 bases are a match to TRBD2. CDR1 is SGHNT, CDR2 YENEEA, per germline. The CDR3 covers 15 residues. J gave up 0 bases and V 5 bases, and 4 bases lay outside the gene matches. CDR3 loop: CASSARGRSTDTQYF. DNA of the CDR3: TGTGCCAGCAGCGCCCGCGGGAGGAGCACAGATACGCAGTATTTT. Drawing the rest from reference TRBV11-3 and TRBJ2-3, the complete variable domain is EAGVVQSPRYKIIEKKQPVAFWCNPISGHNTLYWYLQNLGQGPELLIRYENEEAVDDSQLPKDRFSAERLKGVDSTLKIQPAELGDSAVYLCASSARGRSTDTQYFGPGTRLTVL.

This chain joins TRBV6-5 and TRBJ2-2; maybe TRBD2 (5 bases). The ends were cut back, 5 bases at V and 5 bases at J, with 15 bases in the middle. Germline CDR1 MNHEY, CDR2 SVGAGI. The CDR3 runs 15 residues. The CDR3 nucleotides read TGTGCCAGCAGTATTGAAGGGAGAACGACCGGGGAGCTGTTTTTT. Protein: CASSIEGRTTGELFF.

This clone was counted a single time. The J gene is TRBJ2-3, the V gene TRBV2; 13 bases align to TRBD2. Germline assignment: CDR1 SNHLY and CDR2 FYNNEI. The J segment lost 7 bases and the V segment lost 7 bases, leaving 8 bases of the junction unmatched. The CDR3 covers 15 residues. Here the CDR3 reads CASTRLAGGANTQYF. Here the CDR3 DNA reads TGTGCCAGCACTAGACTAGCGGGAGGCGCAAATACGCAGTATTTT.

The chain is built from TRBV6-1 and TRBJ2-4; 7 positions agree with TRBD2. Trimming removed 3 bases from V and 8 bases from J; junction bases left unmatched: 13. CDR1 and CDR2 (germline): MNHNS, SASEGT. The CDR3 extends over 16 amino acids. The CDR3 DNA is TGTGCCAGCAGTGATACCCCCGGACTAGTAGCGCACATTCAGTACTTC. This codes for CASSDTPGLVAHIQYF.

The chain employs TRBV9 and TRBJ1-2, with D possibly being TRBD1 (5 bases). Deletions cut 3 bases from V and 2 bases from J, with 11 bases between. Germline CDR1 SGDLS, CDR2 YYNGEE. This CDR3 region has 14 residues. CDR3 amino acids: CASSGGSGNYGYTF. For the CDR3, the DNA is TGTGCCAGCAGCGGGGGCAGTGGGAACTATGGCTACACCTTC. Complete variable domain (other parts from reference TRBV9 and TRBJ1-2): DSGVTQTPKHLITATGQRVTLRCSPRSGDLSVYWYQQSLDQGLQFLIQYYNGEERAKGNILERFSAQQFPDLHSELNLSSLELGDSALYFCASSGGSGNYGYTFGSGTRLTVV.

This clone has a single count. The rearrangement uses TRBV6-1 and TRBJ2-1, with D perhaps matching TRBD2 (5 bases). V was trimmed by 1 base and J by 0 bases, leaving 13 bases between them. CDR3 length: 17 residues. Germline V lookup: CDR1 MNHNS, CDR2 SASEGT. CDR3 bases: TGTGCCAGCAGTGAAGGCGGCGGGTTGAGCTCCTACAATGAGCAGTTCTTC. It specifies CASSEGGGLSSYNEQFF.

The V gene is TRBV15, the J gene TRBJ2-1, with D perhaps matching TRBD1 (6 bases). Germline CDR1 and CDR2: LNHNV and YYDKDF (reference sequence). The CDR3 contains 15 residues. V was clipped by 1 base and J by 8 bases, with 15 bases between them. CDR3 nucleotide sequence: TGTGCCACCAGCAGAGGAGTCCTATCAGGGGATGAGCAGTTCTTC. Amino acids: CATSRGVLSGDEQFF.

V is TRBV18 and J is TRBJ2-3, with 10 bases matching TRBD1. The CDR3 covers 16 residues. J lost 0 bases, V lost 2 bases, and 2 bases had no gene match. The germline gives CDR1 KGHSH, CDR2 LQKENI. The CDR3 DNA is TGTGCCAGCTCACCAACGGGACAGGGGAGCACAGATACGCAGTATTTT. Amino acids: CASSPTGQGSTDTQYF. The variable domain in full, completed from reference TRBV18 and TRBJ2-3, reads NAGVMQNPRHLVRRRGQEARLRCSPMKGHSHVYWYRQLPEEGLKFMVYLQKENIIDESGMPKERFSAEFPKEGPSILRIQQVVRGDSAAYFCASSPTGQGSTDTQYFGPGTRLTVL.